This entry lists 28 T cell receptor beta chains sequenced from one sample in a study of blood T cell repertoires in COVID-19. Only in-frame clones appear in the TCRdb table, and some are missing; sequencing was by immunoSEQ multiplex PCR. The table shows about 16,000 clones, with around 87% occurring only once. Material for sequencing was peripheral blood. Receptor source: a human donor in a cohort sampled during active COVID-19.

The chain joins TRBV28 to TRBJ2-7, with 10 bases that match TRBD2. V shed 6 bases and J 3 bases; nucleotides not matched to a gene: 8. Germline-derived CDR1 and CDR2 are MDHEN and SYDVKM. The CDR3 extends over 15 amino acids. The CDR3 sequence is CASSSSGGGLYEQYF. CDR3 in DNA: TGTGCCAGCAGCTCCAGCGGGGGGGGGCTCTACGAGCAGTACTTC.

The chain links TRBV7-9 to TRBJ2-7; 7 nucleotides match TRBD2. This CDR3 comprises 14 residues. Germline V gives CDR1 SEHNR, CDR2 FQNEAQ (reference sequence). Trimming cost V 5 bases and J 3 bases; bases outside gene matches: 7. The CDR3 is CASSPGGENYEQYF. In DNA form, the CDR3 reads TGTGCCAGCAGCCCGGGGGGAGAGAACTACGAGCAGTACTTC.

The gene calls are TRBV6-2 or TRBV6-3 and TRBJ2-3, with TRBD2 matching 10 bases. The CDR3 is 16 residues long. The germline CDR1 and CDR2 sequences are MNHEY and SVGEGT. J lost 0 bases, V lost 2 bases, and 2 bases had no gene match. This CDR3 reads CASSYILAGSTDTQYF. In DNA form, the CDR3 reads TGTGCCAGCAGTTACATACTAGCGGGGAGCACAGATACGCAGTATTTT.

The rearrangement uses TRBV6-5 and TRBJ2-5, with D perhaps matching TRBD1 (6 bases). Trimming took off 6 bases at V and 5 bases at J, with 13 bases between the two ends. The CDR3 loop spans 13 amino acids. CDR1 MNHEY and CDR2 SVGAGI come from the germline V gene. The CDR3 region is CASRRGGGETQYF. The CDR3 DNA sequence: TGTGCCAGCAGACGAGGGGGTGGGGAGACCCAGTACTTC.

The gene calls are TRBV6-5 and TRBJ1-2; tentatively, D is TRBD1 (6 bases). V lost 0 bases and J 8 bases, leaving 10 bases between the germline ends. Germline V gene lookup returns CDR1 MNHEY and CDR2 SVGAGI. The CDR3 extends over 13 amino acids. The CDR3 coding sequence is TGTGCCAGCAGTTACTCCCGACAGGACGGCTACACCTTC. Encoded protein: CASSYSRQDGYTF.

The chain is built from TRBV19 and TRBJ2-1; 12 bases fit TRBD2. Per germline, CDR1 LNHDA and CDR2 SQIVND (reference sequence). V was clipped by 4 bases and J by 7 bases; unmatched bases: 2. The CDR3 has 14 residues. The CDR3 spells CASSTGTSGNEQFF. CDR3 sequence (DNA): TGTGCCAGTAGTACCGGGACTAGCGGGAATGAGCAGTTCTTC. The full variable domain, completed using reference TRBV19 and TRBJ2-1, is DGGITQSPKYLFRKEGQNVTLSCEQNLNHDAMYWYRQDPGQGLRLIYYSQIVNDFQKGDIAEGYSVSREKKESFPLTVTSAQKNPTAFYLCASSTGTSGNEQFFGPGTRLTVL.

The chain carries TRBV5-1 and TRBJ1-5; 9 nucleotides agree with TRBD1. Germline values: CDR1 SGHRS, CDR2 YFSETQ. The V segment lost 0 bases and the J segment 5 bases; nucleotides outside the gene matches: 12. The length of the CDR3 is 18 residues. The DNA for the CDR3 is TGCGCCAGCAGCTTGGTGGGACAGGGTGGTACGAGGGATCAGCCCCAGCATTTT. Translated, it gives CASSLVGQGGTRDQPQHF.

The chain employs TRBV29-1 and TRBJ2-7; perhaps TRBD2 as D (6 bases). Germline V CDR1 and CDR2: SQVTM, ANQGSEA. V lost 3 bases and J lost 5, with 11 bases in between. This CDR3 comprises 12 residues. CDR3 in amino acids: CSVDAWGDEQYF. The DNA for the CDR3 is TGCAGCGTTGATGCTTGGGGGGACGAGCAGTACTTC.

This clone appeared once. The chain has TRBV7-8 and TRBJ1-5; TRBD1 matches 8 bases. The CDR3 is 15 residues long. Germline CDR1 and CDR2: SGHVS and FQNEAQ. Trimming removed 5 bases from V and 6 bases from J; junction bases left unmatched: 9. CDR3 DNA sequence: TGTGCCAGCAGCCTGTTTCAGGGGGCATTTCAGCCCCAGCATTTT. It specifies CASSLFQGAFQPQHF.

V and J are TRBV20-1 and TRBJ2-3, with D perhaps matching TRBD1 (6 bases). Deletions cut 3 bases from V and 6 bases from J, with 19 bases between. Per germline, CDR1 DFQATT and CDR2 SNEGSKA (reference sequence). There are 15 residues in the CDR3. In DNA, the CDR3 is TGCAGTGCTAGTAGGGACATAAATGTGGGGGATACGCAGTATTTT. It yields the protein CSASRDINVGDTQYF.

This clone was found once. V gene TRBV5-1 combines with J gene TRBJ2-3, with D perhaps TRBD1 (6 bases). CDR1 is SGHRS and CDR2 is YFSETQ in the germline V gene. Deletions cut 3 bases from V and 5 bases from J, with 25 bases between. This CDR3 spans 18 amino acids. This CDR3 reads CASSSQPARGIRGDTQYF. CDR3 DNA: TGCGCCAGCAGCTCGCAACCCGCGAGGGGGATCCGGGGAGATACGCAGTATTTT.

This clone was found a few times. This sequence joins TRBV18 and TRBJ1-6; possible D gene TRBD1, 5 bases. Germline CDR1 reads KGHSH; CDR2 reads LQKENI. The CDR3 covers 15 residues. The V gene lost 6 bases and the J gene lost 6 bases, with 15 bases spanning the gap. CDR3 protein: CASSAPQGSNSPLHF. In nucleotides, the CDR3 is TGTGCCAGCTCCGCCCCCCAGGGATCTAATTCACCCCTCCACTTT. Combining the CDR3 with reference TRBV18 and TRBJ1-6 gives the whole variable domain NAGVMQNPRHLVRRRGQEARLRCSPMKGHSHVYWYRQLPEEGLKFMVYLQKENIIDESGMPKERFSAEFPKEGPSILRIQQVVRGDSAAYFCASSAPQGSNSPLHFGNGTRLTVT.

CDR3 sequence: CASSSPQASGANVLTF. CDR3 DNA sequence: TGTGCCAGCAGCTCCCCCCAGGCCTCTGGGGCCAACGTCCTGACTTTC. The V and J genes are TRBV7-8 and TRBJ2-6; D not certain. Germline CDR1 is SGHVS and CDR2 is FQNEAQ. The length of the CDR3 is 16 residues. Trimming stripped 4 bases from V and 0 bases from J, with 10 bases between.

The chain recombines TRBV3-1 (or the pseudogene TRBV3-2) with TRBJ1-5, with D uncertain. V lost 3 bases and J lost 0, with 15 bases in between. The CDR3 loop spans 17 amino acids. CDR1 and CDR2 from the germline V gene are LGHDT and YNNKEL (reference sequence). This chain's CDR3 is CASSHGWRANSNQPQHF. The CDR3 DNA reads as TGTGCCAGCAGCCATGGTTGGAGGGCAAATAGCAATCAGCCCCAGCATTTT.

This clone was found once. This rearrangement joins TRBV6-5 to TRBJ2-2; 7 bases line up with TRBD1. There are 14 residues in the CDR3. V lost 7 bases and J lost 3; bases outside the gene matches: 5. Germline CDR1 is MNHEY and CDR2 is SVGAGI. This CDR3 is CASKGAGDTGELFF. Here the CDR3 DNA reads TGTGCCAGCAAGGGGGCAGGAGACACCGGGGAGCTGTTTTTT.

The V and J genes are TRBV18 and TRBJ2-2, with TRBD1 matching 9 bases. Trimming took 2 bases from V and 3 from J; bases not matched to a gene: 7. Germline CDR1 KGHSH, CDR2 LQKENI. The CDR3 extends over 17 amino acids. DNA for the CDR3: TGTGCCAGCTCACCAGCCGGTGGGACAGGGTACACCGGGGAGCTGTTTTTT. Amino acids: CASSPAGGTGYTGELFF.

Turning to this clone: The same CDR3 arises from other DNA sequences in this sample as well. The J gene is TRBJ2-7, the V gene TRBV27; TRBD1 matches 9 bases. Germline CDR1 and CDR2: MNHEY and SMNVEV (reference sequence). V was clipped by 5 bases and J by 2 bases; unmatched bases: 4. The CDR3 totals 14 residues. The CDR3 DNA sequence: TGTGCCAGCAGTCTAGACAGGGGGACCTACGAGCAGTACTTC. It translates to CASSLDRGTYEQYF.

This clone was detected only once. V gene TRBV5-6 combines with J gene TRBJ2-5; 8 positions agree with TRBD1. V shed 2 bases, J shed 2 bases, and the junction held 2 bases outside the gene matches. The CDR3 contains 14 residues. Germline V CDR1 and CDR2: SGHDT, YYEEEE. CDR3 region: CASSFGTGQETQYF. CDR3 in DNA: TGTGCCAGCAGCTTTGGGACAGGACAAGAGACCCAGTACTTC.

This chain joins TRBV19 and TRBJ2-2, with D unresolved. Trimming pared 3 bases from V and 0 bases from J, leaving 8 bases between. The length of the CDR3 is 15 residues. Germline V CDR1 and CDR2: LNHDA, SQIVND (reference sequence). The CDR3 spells CASSISLTNTGELFF. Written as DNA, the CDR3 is TGTGCCAGTAGTATCTCACTTACGAACACCGGGGAGCTGTTTTTT.

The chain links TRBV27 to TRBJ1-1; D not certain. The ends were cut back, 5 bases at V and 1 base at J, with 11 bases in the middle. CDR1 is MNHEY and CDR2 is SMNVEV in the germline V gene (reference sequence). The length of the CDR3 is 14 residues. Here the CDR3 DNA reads TGTGCCAGCAGTCCGTATCCGGGGAACACTGAAGCTTTCTTT. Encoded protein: CASSPYPGNTEAFF.

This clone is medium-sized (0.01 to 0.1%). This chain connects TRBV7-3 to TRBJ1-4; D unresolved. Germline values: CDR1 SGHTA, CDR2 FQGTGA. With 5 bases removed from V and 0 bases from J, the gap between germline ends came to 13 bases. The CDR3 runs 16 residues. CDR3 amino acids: CASSPLGDPTNEKLFF. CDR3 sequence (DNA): TGTGCCAGCAGCCCGCTGGGAGATCCAACTAATGAAAAACTGTTTTTT.

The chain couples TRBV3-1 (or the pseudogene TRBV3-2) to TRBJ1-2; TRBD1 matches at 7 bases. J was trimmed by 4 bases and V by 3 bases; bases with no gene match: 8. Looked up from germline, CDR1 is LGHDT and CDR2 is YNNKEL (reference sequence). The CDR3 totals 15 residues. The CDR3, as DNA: TGTGCCAGCAGCCACAGGGACAGCATTATCTATGGCTACACCTTC. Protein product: CASSHRDSIIYGYTF.

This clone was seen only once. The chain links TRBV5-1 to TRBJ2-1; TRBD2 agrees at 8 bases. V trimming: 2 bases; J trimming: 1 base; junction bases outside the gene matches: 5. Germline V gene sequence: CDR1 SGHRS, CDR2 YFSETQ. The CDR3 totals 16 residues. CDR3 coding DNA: TGCGCCAGCAGCTTAGGTGCTAGCGGGTCCTACAATGAGCAGTTCTTC. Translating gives CASSLGASGSYNEQFF.

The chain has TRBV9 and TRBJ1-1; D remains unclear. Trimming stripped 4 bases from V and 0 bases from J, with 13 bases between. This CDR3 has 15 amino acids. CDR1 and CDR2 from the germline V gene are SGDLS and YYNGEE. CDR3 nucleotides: TGTGCCAGCAGCTCAGGAGGGTCGGTGAACACTGAAGCTTTCTTT. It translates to CASSSGGSVNTEAFF.

CDR3 nucleotides: TGTGCCAGCAGTTATCTGGCGGGGGGTTACTACGAGCAGTACTTC. Translated, it gives CASSYLAGGYYEQYF. The J gene is TRBJ2-7, the V gene TRBV6-5; 8 positions agree with TRBD2. Germline V gene sequence: CDR1 MNHEY, CDR2 SVGAGI. V lost 3 bases, J lost 3 bases, and 7 bases stayed unmatched. This CDR3 has 15 amino acids.

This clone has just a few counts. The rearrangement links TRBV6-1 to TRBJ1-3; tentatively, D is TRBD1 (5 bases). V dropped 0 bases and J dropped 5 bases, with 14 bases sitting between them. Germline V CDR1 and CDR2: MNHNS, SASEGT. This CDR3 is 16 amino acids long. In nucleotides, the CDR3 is TGTGCCAGCAGTGAAGCGCTTCGGGGGTTGCGAAACACCATATATTTT. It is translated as CASSEALRGLRNTIYF.

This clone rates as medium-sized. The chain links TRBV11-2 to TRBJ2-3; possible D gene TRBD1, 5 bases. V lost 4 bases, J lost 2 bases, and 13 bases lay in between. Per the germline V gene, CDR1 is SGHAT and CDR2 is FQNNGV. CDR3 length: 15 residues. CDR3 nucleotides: TGTGCCAGCAGCTCCCCCGACAGCTTCACAGATACGCAGTATTTT. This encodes CASSSPDSFTDTQYF.

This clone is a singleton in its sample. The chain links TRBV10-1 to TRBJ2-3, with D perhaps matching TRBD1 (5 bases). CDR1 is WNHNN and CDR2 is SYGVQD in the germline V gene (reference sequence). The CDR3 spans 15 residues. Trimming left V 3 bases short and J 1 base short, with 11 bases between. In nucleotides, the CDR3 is TGCGCCAGCAGTGATAAGGGGATCGGCACAGATACGCAGTATTTT. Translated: CASSDKGIGTDTQYF.